Each of the 11 T cell receptor beta chains below was sequenced from the same sample in a study of monozygotic twins with inflammatory bowel disease. Using the 5' RACE reads, TCRdb records one entry per CDR3 protein without DNA. Across nearly 450,000 distinct CDR3 sequences, the top ten clones capture 2.4% of the sample. The sequenced sample was blood. These receptors came from a human donor with ulcerative colitis or Crohn's disease, or a healthy co-twin of an affected twin (not recorded which).

The chain combines TRBV7-2 with TRBJ2-1; the D call of TRBD1 rests on TCRdb alone, since no DNA is present to check it. This CDR3 comprises 12 residues. CDR1 SGHTA and CDR2 FQGNSA come from the germline V gene. The CDR3 here is CASSHGGVEQFF.

The genes are TRBV5-1 and TRBJ1-2; TCRdb designates TRBD1, a call that cannot be tested without DNA. CDR1 SGHRS and CDR2 YFSETQ come from the germline V gene. This CDR3 has 16 residues. The CDR3 reads CASSLDSGTGNYGYTF.

CDR3 sequence: CASSRTEATNEKLFF. This chain uses TRBV12-3 or TRBV12-4 with TRBJ1-4. The CDR3 covers 15 residues.

The V call is TRBV2, the J call TRBJ1-2; TCRdb picks TRBD1, but there is no DNA to check that call. CDR1 SNHLY and CDR2 FYNNEI come from the germline V gene. The CDR3 is made up of 12 amino acids. CDR3 sequence reads: CASSAPTGSCTF.

The genes are TRBV27 and TRBJ2-1; TCRdb calls TRBD2, which cannot be checked without DNA. Germline CDR1 is MNHEY and CDR2 is SMNVEV (reference sequence). The CDR3 covers 16 residues. CDR3 sequence reads: CASSPNGAGAYNEQFF.

This chain connects TRBV4-2 to TRBJ2-1; the TRBD1 assignment by TCRdb is unverifiable without DNA. Per the germline V gene, CDR1 is LGHNA and CDR2 is YNFKEQ. This CDR3 comprises 16 residues. CDR3 residues: CASSHDTGQGGNEQFF.

The V gene is TRBV20-1, the J gene TRBJ1-1; TCRdb selects TRBD1, and the lack of DNA leaves this call unchecked. Germline V gene data show CDR1 as DFQATT and CDR2 as SNEGSKA (reference sequence). The length of the CDR3 is 15 residues. The CDR3: CSARGQGAPNTEAFF.

The rearrangement links TRBV12-3 or TRBV12-4 to TRBJ1-1. The CDR3 consists of 12 residues. The CDR3 region is CASSLFGAEAFF.

The J gene is TRBJ2-4, the V gene TRBV7-8; the TRBD2 assignment by TCRdb is unverifiable without DNA. Germline CDR1 and CDR2: SGHVS and FQNEAQ. This CDR3 region has 15 residues. This CDR3 is CASSQVAGTSTIQYF.

V gene TRBV7-9 combines with J gene TRBJ2-1. The CDR3 sequence is 14 residues long. Germline V gene sequence: CDR1 SEHNR, CDR2 FQNEAQ (reference sequence). This chain's CDR3 is CASSLDFGSDEQFF.

The chain carries TRBV2 and TRBJ2-5; the TCRdb D gene call, TRBD1, has no DNA to confirm it. The CDR3 consists of 15 residues. Germline assignment: CDR1 SNHLY and CDR2 FYNNEI. The chain's CDR3 is CASSERQGVLETQYF.